The next 7 T cell receptor beta chains were all read from a single sample in a study of cytomegalovirus exposure and HLA in healthy donors. With 60 Vbeta and 13 Jbeta primers, the PCR was carried out. TCRdb's copy holds only in-frame clones and misses some; the assay was immunoSEQ multiplex PCR. The sample holds some 110,000 clones; around 61% are singletons and the top ten take roughly 2.2%. Source material: PBMCs. The receptors here all came from a woman in her twenties or thirties in good health and CMV-seronegative.

There are a few counts of this clone. This chain connects TRBV6-5 to TRBJ1-1; D gene ambiguous. The CDR3 is 16 residues long. Deletions cut 2 bases from V and 0 bases from J, with 13 bases between. CDR1 MNHEY and CDR2 SVGAGI come from the germline V gene. The CDR3 sequence: CASSYLSDILNTEAFF. The CDR3 nucleotides read TGTGCCAGCAGTTACCTTTCAGATATTTTGAACACTGAAGCTTTCTTT.

This clone was seen ten or more times. This chain's CDR3 is CASSQGDNSGANVLTF. CDR3 nucleotides: TGCGCCAGCAGCCAAGGGGACAACTCTGGGGCCAACGTCCTGACTTTC. The chain couples TRBV4-3 to TRBJ2-6; a possible D gene is TRBD1 (6 bases). The CDR3 loop spans 16 amino acids. Looked up from germline, CDR1 is LGHNA and CDR2 is YSLEER. The V end lost 1 base, the J end lost 0 bases, and 7 bases lay between the germline ends.

The chain has TRBV18 and TRBJ2-1, with D possibly matching TRBD1 (6 bases). Germline V gene data show CDR1 as KGHSH and CDR2 as LQKENI. Between the trimmed V and J ends, which lost 3 bases and 4 bases, there was a span of 10 bases. CDR3 length equals 14 residues. CDR3 sequence reads: CASSPAGDYNEQFF. Here the CDR3 DNA reads TGTGCCAGCTCACCGGCAGGGGATTACAATGAGCAGTTCTTC.

The rearrangement links TRBV6-6 to TRBJ2-1, with TRBD2 matching over 8 bases. Germline-derived CDR1 and CDR2 are MNHNY and SVGAGI (reference sequence). The CDR3 totals 16 residues. V trimming: 4 bases; J trimming: 6 bases; junction bases outside the gene matches: 11. CDR3 protein: CASSSLGSGRGNEQFF. In DNA, the CDR3 is TGTGCCAGCAGTTCCCTCGGGAGCGGGAGAGGCAATGAGCAGTTCTTC.

V is TRBV5-1 and J is TRBJ2-1; 10 bases are shared with TRBD2. This CDR3 is 16 amino acids long. CDR1 and CDR2 from the germline V gene are SGHRS and YFSETQ. Trimming removed 4 bases from V and 2 bases from J; junction bases left unmatched: 6. CDR3 protein: CASSEDLAGAYNEQFF. For the CDR3, the DNA is TGCGCCAGCAGCGAAGACCTAGCGGGAGCCTACAATGAGCAGTTCTTC.

The table lists this clone with a few counts. The rearrangement links TRBV6-1 to TRBJ1-2; D call uncertain. Germline CDR1 is MNHNS and CDR2 is SASEGT. This CDR3 region has 14 residues. V lost 4 bases, J lost 2 bases, and 11 bases lay in between. CDR3 amino acids: CASSVLWENYGYTF. DNA for the CDR3: TGTGCCAGCAGTGTTCTCTGGGAGAACTATGGCTACACCTTC.

This chain connects TRBV10-1 to TRBJ1-1; no definite D call. Trimming took off 6 bases at V and 0 bases at J, with 11 bases between the two ends. The CDR3 length is 14 residues. Looked up from germline, CDR1 is WNHNN and CDR2 is SYGVQD (reference sequence). The CDR3 spells CASSVSGLNTEAFF. In DNA, the CDR3 is TGCGCCAGCAGCGTCAGCGGGCTGAACACTGAAGCTTTCTTT.